This T cell receptor beta chain was sequenced during a study of blood T cell repertoires in COVID-19. The protocol was immunoSEQ multiplex PCR, while the TCRdb copy is restricted to in-frame clones and leaves out a portion. The sample holds around 280,000 clones, around four fifths seen once. Sequencing was carried out using peripheral blood. The receptor was isolated from a woman in her forties or fifties with active or convalescent COVID-19.

The CDR3 nucleotides are TGTGCCACCAGTGATTTTGGACAGGGCCTTCTAGATACGCAGTATTTT. This gives the protein CATSDFGQGLLDTQYF. The chain employs TRBV24-1 and TRBJ2-3, with 8 bases fitting TRBD1. Per germline, CDR1 KGHDR and CDR2 SFDVKD. Trimming at V came to 1 base and at J to 5 bases, leaving 7 bases not matched to a gene. The CDR3 loop spans 16 amino acids.